The 11 T cell receptor beta chains below all came from one sample that was sequenced in a study of T cell repertoires in cytomegalovirus infection. TCRdb fed the reads into MiXCR, producing one record per CDR3 protein. In the table there are 490,000 or so distinct CDR3 sequences, around 10% of which are singletons. Sequenced: PBMCs. Receptors originate from a human donor in good health (CMV status not recorded). Some clones in this sample may be carry-over from other donors' samples.

Many counts were recorded for this clonotype. The chain uses TRBV2 and TRBJ2-7; D is unresolved. The germline V gene encodes CDR1 SNHLY and CDR2 FYNNEI. The CDR3 loop spans 15 amino acids. The V end was cut by 3 bases, the J end by 4 bases, with 16 bases between. In nucleotides, the CDR3 is TGTGCCAGCAGTGATTCACAGTCACTCGGGTACGAGCAGTACTTC. As protein: CASSDSQSLGYEQYF.

The gene calls are TRBV19 and TRBJ1-1; D is ambiguous. The CDR3 has 13 residues. V shed 4 bases and J shed 7 bases, with 13 bases lying between them. Germline-derived CDR1 and CDR2 are LNHDA and SQIVND (reference sequence). CDR3 sequence reads: CASSTRPPIEAFF. The CDR3 nucleotides are TGTGCCAGTAGTACCCGACCACCCATTGAAGCTTTCTTT.

This clonotype was picked up many times. The V and J genes are TRBV28 and TRBJ2-1; D ambiguous. V dropped 6 bases and J dropped 8 bases, with 11 bases sitting between them. Germline loops: CDR1 MDHEN, CDR2 SYDVKM. This CDR3 is 12 amino acids long. The CDR3 region is CASRSVSDEQFF. CDR3 nucleotide sequence: TGTGCCAGCAGATCCGTATCAGATGAGCAGTTCTTC.

The gene calls are TRBV7-9 and TRBJ1-2; D remains unclear. CDR1 is SEHNR and CDR2 is FQNEAQ in the germline V gene (reference sequence). Between the trimmed V and J ends, which lost 5 bases and 4 bases, there was a span of 26 bases. The CDR3 has 18 residues. Here the CDR3 DNA reads TGTGCCAGCAGCCCCGGTGGATGGACGGAAGGTTTTCCCTATGGCTACACCTTC. Protein sequence: CASSPGGWTEGFPYGYTF. Looking up the rest from reference TRBV7-9 and TRBJ1-2 gives the full variable domain: DTGVSQNPRHKITKRGQNVTFRCDPISEHNRLYWYRQTLGQGPEFLTYFQNEAQLEKSRLLSDRFSAERPKGSFSTLEIQRTEQGDSAMYLCASSPGGWTEGFPYGYTFGSGTRLTVV.

This clonotype was seen repeatedly, ten times or more. V is TRBV24-1 and J is TRBJ2-2; D ambiguous. V was trimmed by 4 bases and J by 4 bases, leaving 3 bases between them. Per germline, CDR1 KGHDR and CDR2 SFDVKD. CDR3 length: 12 amino acids. CDR3 bases: TGTGCCACCAGTGAGTTCACCGGGGAGCTGTTTTTT. This encodes CATSEFTGELFF.

This clonotype showed up many times. The V call is TRBV28, the J call TRBJ1-2; D perhaps matches TRBD1 (5 bases). This CDR3 comprises 14 residues. The V end was cut by 5 bases, the J end by 4 bases, with 14 bases between. CDR1 and CDR2 from the germline V gene are MDHEN and SYDVKM. The CDR3, as DNA: TGTGCCAGCAGTAAGGACCCCAGGGTCTATGGCTACACCTTC. Its protein is CASSKDPRVYGYTF.

The chain links TRBV14 to TRBJ1-6, with no clear D. V was pared by 0 bases and J by 2 bases, with 2 bases between. Per germline, CDR1 SGHDN and CDR2 FVKESK. This CDR3 comprises 14 residues. The CDR3: CASSQETYNSPLHF. CDR3 sequence (DNA): TGTGCCAGCAGCCAAGAGACCTATAATTCACCCCTCCACTTT.

The J gene is TRBJ2-2, the V gene TRBV5-6; TRBD1 might be the D (6 bases). Germline V gene sequence: CDR1 SGHDT, CDR2 YYEEEE. CDR3 length: 15 residues. Trimming took off 6 bases at V and 2 bases at J, with 14 bases between the two ends. CDR3 in DNA: TGTGCCAGCACCCGGCCGGGGACAAACACCGGGGAGCTGTTTTTT. Its protein is CASTRPGTNTGELFF.

This clonotype was seen ten or more times. The CDR3 DNA sequence: TGTGCCAGCAGCTTAGGGGGAACTCCGGAGACCCAGTACTTC. The encoded protein is CASSLGGTPETQYF. This chain joins TRBV7-9 and TRBJ2-5; D is ambiguous. The V end lost 1 base, the J end lost 5 bases, and 11 bases lay between the germline ends. Germline V CDR1 and CDR2: SEHNR, FQNEAQ (reference sequence). The CDR3 is 14 amino acids.

In this sample, this clonotype turned up a few times. The rearrangement links TRBV27 to TRBJ1-1, with D perhaps matching TRBD1 (6 bases). CDR1 is MNHEY and CDR2 is SMNVEV in the germline V gene (reference sequence). The CDR3 is 13 residues long. V shed 5 bases and J shed 5 bases, with 12 bases lying between them. CDR3 loop: CASSNTGRTEAFF. The CDR3 nucleotides read TGTGCCAGCAGTAATACAGGGAGGACTGAAGCTTTCTTT.

This clonotype was observed at least ten times. This chain uses TRBV20-1 with TRBJ1-5, with D perhaps matching TRBD1 (6 bases). Trimming removed 6 bases at V and 0 bases at J, with 12 bases between. Germline CDR1 and CDR2: DFQATT and SNEGSKA (reference sequence). This CDR3 comprises 14 residues. In DNA form, the CDR3 reads TGCAGTGCCCCGGGACAAGATAGCAATCAGCCCCAGCATTTT. Translated: CSAPGQDSNQPQHF.